The 11 T cell receptor beta chains given below trace back to one sample, sequenced in a study of T-cell reconstitution after alpha-beta-depleted transplantation in children. Preparation of the TCRbeta library was carried out with unique molecular identifiers. TCRdb processed the PCR reads anew with MiXCR; each CDR3 protein has one entry. The sample comprises a few hundred thousand distinct CDR3 sequences, about 7% of which are singletons, and 5% to 6.5% rests with the top ten. The sample was PBMCs, taken before TCRalphabeta/CD19-depleted stem cell transplant. These receptors all come from a boy aged 2 to 10 with acute lymphoblastic leukemia, due to receive a stem cell transplant.

At least ten counts were recorded for this clonotype. This sequence joins TRBV12-3 or TRBV12-4 and TRBJ2-1; D is uncertain. The CDR3 is 14 amino acids. The V end lost 8 bases, the J end lost 14 bases, and 25 bases lay between the germline ends. CDR3 region: CASVRSAEPWVEFF. CDR3 sequence (DNA): TGTGCCAGCGTAAGATCCGCGGAGCCTTGGGTGGAGTTCTTC.

The CDR3 sequence is CASSITMVNSGNTIYF. CDR3 DNA sequence: TGTGCCAGTAGTATCACGATGGTCAACTCTGGAAACACCATATATTTT. This chain connects TRBV19 to TRBJ1-3; no firm D call. The CDR3 has 16 amino acids. Germline lookup yields CDR1 LNHDA and CDR2 SQIVND (reference sequence). V gave up 3 bases and J gave up 0 bases, with 12 bases separating them. The variable domain in full, completed from reference TRBV19 and TRBJ1-3, reads DGGITQSPKYLFRKEGQNVTLSCEQNLNHDAMYWYRQDPGQGLRLIYYSQIVNDFQKGDIAEGYSVSREKKESFPLTVTSAQKNPTAFYLCASSITMVNSGNTIYFGEGSWLTVV.

J is TRBJ1-6 and V is TRBV20-1; tentatively, D is TRBD1 (5 bases). Germline CDR1 is DFQATT and CDR2 is SNEGSKA (reference sequence). This CDR3 is built from 13 residues. V lost 4 bases and J 11 bases, leaving 15 bases between the germline ends. The DNA for the CDR3 is TGCAGTGCTACCGGGGAGGGGTCGACACCCCTCCACTTT. Translation: CSATGEGSTPLHF.

This clonotype occurred many times. This chain joins TRBV28 and TRBJ2-4; D not certain. CDR1 MDHEN and CDR2 SYDVKM come from the germline V gene. The length of the CDR3 is 14 residues. The V and J ends lost 5 bases and 0 bases respectively, with 8 bases between them. CDR3 residues: CASSLVLAKNIQYF. The CDR3 nucleotides are TGTGCCAGCAGTCTGGTCCTAGCCAAAAACATTCAGTACTTC.

In its sample, this clonotype was seen many times. The rearrangement joins TRBV20-1 to TRBJ2-1, with D hard to call. This CDR3 has 15 residues. Looked up from germline, CDR1 is DFQATT and CDR2 is SNEGSKA (reference sequence). The ends were cut back, 0 bases at V and 6 bases at J, with 15 bases in the middle. This CDR3 is CSARDERRVFNEQFF. The CDR3 DNA reads as TGCAGTGCTAGAGACGAGAGACGGGTCTTCAATGAGCAGTTCTTC.

This clonotype was counted many times. This chain links TRBV7-8 with TRBJ2-1; TRBD2 aligns across 7 bases. CDR1 SGHVS and CDR2 FQNEAQ come from the germline V gene. There are 16 residues in the CDR3. The V gene end was trimmed by 6 bases and the J gene end by 7 bases; junction bases not matched to a gene: 15. The CDR3 bases are TGTGCCAGCAGTATTAGGTCAAGACTAGCTCAAAATGAGCAGTTCTTC. Its translation is CASSIRSRLAQNEQFF.

This clonotype was seen a handful of times. The chain uses TRBV7-9 and TRBJ2-7, with D hard to call. With 5 bases removed from V and 5 bases from J, the gap between germline ends came to 19 bases. In germline, CDR1 is SEHNR, CDR2 FQNEAQ (reference sequence). The CDR3 has 15 amino acids. The CDR3 spells CASSHGRTFWDEQYF. The CDR3 nucleotides read TGTGCCAGCAGCCACGGGCGGACCTTCTGGGACGAGCAGTACTTC. The full variable domain, in which reference TRBV7-9 and TRBJ2-7 provide the parts outside the CDR3, is DTGVSQNPRHKITKRGQNVTFRCDPISEHNRLYWYRQTLGQGPEFLTYFQNEAQLEKSRLLSDRFSAERPKGSFSTLEIQRTEQGDSAMYLCASSHGRTFWDEQYFGPGTRLTVT.

V and J are TRBV14 and TRBJ2-7; 8 nucleotides line up with TRBD2. The CDR3 has 12 amino acids. Germline V gene data show CDR1 as SGHDN and CDR2 as FVKESK. The trim removed 7 bases at V and 6 bases at J, leaving 5 bases unmatched. In nucleotides, the CDR3 is TGTGCCAGCAAAAACGGGGGGGCCGAGCAGTACTTC. Encoded protein: CASKNGGAEQYF.

This clonotype was counted at least ten times. The chain links TRBV7-6 to TRBJ2-7; 7 bases map to TRBD2. Germline values: CDR1 SGHVS, CDR2 FNYEAQ. The CDR3 contains 14 residues. With V trimmed by 4 bases and J by 1 base, 4 bases remained unmatched. CDR3 sequence: CASSSGLDSYEQYF. The CDR3 nucleotides are TGTGCCAGCAGCTCCGGACTAGATTCCTACGAGCAGTACTTC.

This clonotype was seen at least ten times. V and J are TRBV20-1 and TRBJ2-3; D remains unclear. Trimming took 6 bases from V and 5 from J, leaving 12 bases between them. Germline-derived CDR1 and CDR2 are DFQATT and SNEGSKA (reference sequence). The CDR3 totals 12 residues. The CDR3 sequence is CSAPGVGDTQYF. The CDR3 nucleotides are TGCAGTGCGCCCGGAGTGGGAGATACGCAGTATTTT.

This clonotype has at least ten counts. V gene TRBV6-5 combines with J gene TRBJ1-1, with TRBD1 matching 7 bases. The CDR3 totals 16 residues. The J segment lost 0 bases and the V segment lost 7 bases, leaving 11 bases of the junction unmatched. Looked up from germline, CDR1 is MNHEY and CDR2 is SVGAGI. The CDR3 protein is CASILPTDRVNTEAFF. CDR3 in DNA: TGTGCCAGCATTCTCCCAACTGACAGGGTGAACACTGAAGCTTTCTTT.